This TCR beta chain emerged from a study of T cell responses to AZD1222 COVID-19 vaccine. Trimming took 7 bases from V and 1 from J; bases not matched to a gene: 6. CDR3 length: 14 amino acids. Germline V gene data show CDR1 as MNHNY and CDR2 as SVGAGI (reference sequence). The method was immunoSEQ multiplex PCR; TCRdb's version includes in-frame clones alone and lacks a portion of them. The table shows 160,000 or so clones, with 70% to 90% occurring only once. The material was peripheral blood, obtained on day 0 of AZD1222 vaccination. The genes are TRBV6-6 and TRBJ1-1; 7 positions match TRBD1. The TCR sequence derives from an adult in good health. The DNA for the CDR3 is TGTGCCAGCACCCGAACAGGGGCGAACACTGAAGCTTTCTTT. Amino acids: CASTRTGANTEAFF.